The 4 T cell receptor beta chains given below trace back to one sample, sequenced in a study of T cell changes during pregnancy in multiple sclerosis. The data were produced by immunoSEQ multiplex PCR, yet TCRdb's version contains in-frame clones alone and is incomplete. The sample lists 20,000 to 25,000 clones, 75% to 90% occurring once. Sequences were derived from CD8+ T cells from peripheral blood mononuclear cells, sampled in the first trimester of pregnancy. These receptors were collected from a female donor in good health, enrolled as a control in a pregnancy study.

The chain carries TRBV19 and TRBJ1-3; no definite D call. V was pared by 10 bases and J by 4 bases, with 14 bases between. Germline V gene data show CDR1 as LNHDA and CDR2 as SQIVND (reference sequence). The CDR3 extends over 13 amino acids. CDR3 DNA sequence: TGTGCCACCGCGGCGGATTTAGGAAACACCATATATTTT. This codes for CATAADLGNTIYF.

This chain connects TRBV4-3 to TRBJ1-4; D remains ambiguous. V lost 0 bases to trimming and J lost 1 base, with 6 bases between them. The CDR3 is made up of 15 amino acids. Per germline, CDR1 LGHNA and CDR2 YSLEER. The CDR3 DNA reads as TGCGCCAGCAGCCAAGAGAGGATAACTAATGAAAAACTGTTTTTT. It translates to CASSQERITNEKLFF.

The chain carries TRBV4-3 and TRBJ1-2; 7 positions match TRBD1. Unmatched junction bases numbered 14, after V lost 2 bases and J lost 2 bases. The CDR3 is 18 residues long. Germline CDR1 and CDR2: LGHNA and YSLEER. The CDR3 here is CASSQHALAGTENYGYTF. CDR3 DNA: TGCGCCAGCAGCCAACACGCCCTAGCCGGGACAGAGAACTATGGCTACACCTTC.

This chain uses TRBV28 with TRBJ1-1; D is perhaps TRBD1 (6 bases). The CDR3 length is 13 residues. CDR1 is MDHEN and CDR2 is SYDVKM in the germline V gene. Trimming pared 6 bases from V and 4 bases from J, leaving 12 bases between. This CDR3 is CASRKGVGTEAFF. The DNA for the CDR3 is TGTGCCAGCAGAAAGGGGGTAGGCACTGAAGCTTTCTTT.